What follows is one T cell receptor beta chain and its context. Enrolled through a virtual design, the participants were between roughly 18 and 90 years of age and came from some 25 US areas. The CDR3 loop spans 14 amino acids. The trim removed 4 bases at V and 3 bases at J, leaving 6 bases unmatched. Per the germline V gene, CDR1 is MGHRA and CDR2 is YSYEKL. This record comes from a study of blood T cell repertoires in COVID-19. Study-wide background: Whether acute or convalescent, the COVID-19 samples came from the United States, Italy and Spain. PBMCs, B-cell-depleted T cells, or T cells provided the cDNA or gDNA that made up the material.

In the original processing: Nucleated cell number was recorded as an estimate derived from reference gene primer amplification. Data came from immunoSEQ multiplex PCR; TCRdb stores just in-frame clones and leaves some out. Clone size and V and J calls were adopted from that table, with D and trimming inferred from the DNA. The sample lists 200,000 to 250,000 clones, approximately 90% occurring once. Material: PBMCs or T cells enriched from blood (not recorded which). The sequence derives from a woman aged 18-29 years in a cohort exposed to, infected with or recovered from COVID-19 (not recorded which). V usage is TRBV4-1 and J usage is TRBJ2-7; 7 positions match TRBD1. The CDR3 region is CASSPGQMSYEQYF. DNA for the CDR3: TGCGCCAGCAGCCCGGGACAGATGAGCTACGAGCAGTACTTC.